This T cell receptor beta chain was recorded in a study of PD-1 blockade in classical Hodgkin lymphoma. Broader study findings: Newly diagnosed patients had baseline TCR diversity that was reportedly lower than that of healthy donors. Compared with baseline, CD4+ but not CD8+ TCR diversity had risen significantly by C4D1. The authors have not defined what causes the repertoire differences, possibly disease activity or prior therapy.

Sequenced by immunoSEQ multiplex PCR; TCRdb stores in-frame clones only, minus some. This sample has 15,000 to 20,000 clones, with roughly 77% found just once. This clone has just a few counts. The antigen remains unidentified. Indicated time point: cycle 4 day 1 (C4D1), after less than seven weeks of nivolumab. Autologous stem cell transplantation was followed by relapse in every patient, and brentuximab vedotin exposure varied. Magnetic negative selection served to purify CD4+ T cells out of PBMCs that had been thawed. When best responses were assessed, they were complete response, partial response or progressive disease. The CDR3 loop spans 15 amino acids. The V end lost 1 base, the J end lost 7 bases, and 14 bases lay between the germline ends. CDR1 is KGHSH and CDR2 is LQKENI in the germline V gene.

V is TRBV18 and J is TRBJ2-1; TRBD1 or TRBD2 may be the D gene (6 bases each). The input for sequencing was CD4+ T cells from blood, taken before the fourth cycle of nivolumab. This TCR was recovered from a human donor with classical Hodgkin lymphoma. The CDR3 region has the DNA TGTGCCAGCTCACCACAGGGGGGCCCTTTGAATGAGCAGTTCTTC. It specifies CASSPQGGPLNEQFF.